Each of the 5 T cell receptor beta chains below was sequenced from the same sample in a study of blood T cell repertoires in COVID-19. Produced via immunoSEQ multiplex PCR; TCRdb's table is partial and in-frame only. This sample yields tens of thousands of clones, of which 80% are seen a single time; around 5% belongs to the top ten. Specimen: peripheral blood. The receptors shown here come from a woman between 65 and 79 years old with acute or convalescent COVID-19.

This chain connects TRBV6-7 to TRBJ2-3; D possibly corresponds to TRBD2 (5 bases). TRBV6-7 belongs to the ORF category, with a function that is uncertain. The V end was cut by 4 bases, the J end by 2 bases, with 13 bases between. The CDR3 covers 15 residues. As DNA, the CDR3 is TGTGCCAGCAGTTTCAGAGGGTTCTACACAGATACGCAGTATTTT. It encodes CASSFRGFYTDTQYF.

The CDR3 DNA follows: TGTGCCAGCAGTCACCGCGGGACAGCATATGAAGCTTTCTTT. It is translated as CASSHRGTAYEAFF. The chain joins TRBV25-1 to TRBJ1-1; 7 nucleotides line up with TRBD1. The length of the CDR3 is 14 residues. CDR1 is MGHDK, CDR2 SYGVNS, per germline. Trimming took 5 bases from V and 7 from J; bases not matched to a gene: 10. The variable domain in full, completed from reference TRBV25-1 and TRBJ1-1, reads EADIYQTPRYLVIGTGKKITLECSQTMGHDKMYWYQQDPGMELHLIHYSYGVNSTEKGDLSSESTVSRIRTEHFPLTLESARPSHTSQYLCASSHRGTAYEAFFGQGTRLTVV.

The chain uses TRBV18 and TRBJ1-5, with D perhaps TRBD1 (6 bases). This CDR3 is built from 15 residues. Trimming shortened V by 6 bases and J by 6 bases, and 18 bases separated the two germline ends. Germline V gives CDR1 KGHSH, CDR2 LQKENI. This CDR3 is CASSPQGGMGQPQHF. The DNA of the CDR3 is TGTGCCAGCTCCCCTCAAGGGGGAATGGGTCAGCCCCAGCATTTT.

CDR3 nucleotides: TGTGCCAGCAGCACTGACAGGGCTAACTATGGCTACACCTTC. Protein product: CASSTDRANYGYTF. The chain recombines TRBV27 with TRBJ1-2; 7 nucleotides match TRBD1. Germline V gene sequence: CDR1 MNHEY, CDR2 SMNVEV (reference sequence). V shed 6 bases, J shed 0 bases, and the junction held 4 bases outside the gene matches. The CDR3 has 14 residues.

CDR3 in amino acids: CASSPTGQFYEQYF. CDR3 bases: TGTGCCAGCAGTCCCACCGGACAGTTCTACGAGCAGTACTTC. The chain carries TRBV7-8 and TRBJ2-7; maybe TRBD1 (6 bases). CDR1 is SGHVS and CDR2 is FQNEAQ in the germline V gene. The CDR3 loop spans 14 amino acids. The germline V and J ends were trimmed by 6 bases and 3 bases, with 15 bases remaining between them.